Following are 31 T cell receptor beta chains from one sample sequenced in a study of cytotoxic CD8 clonotypes in ibrutinib-treated CLL. The table came from immunoSEQ multiplex PCR; TCRdb's copy has only in-frame clones and leaves some out. The table has 130,000 to 150,000 clones, 79% seen once. The sample consisted of PBMCs, taken after 12 months of ibrutinib treatment. The receptors were sampled from a human donor with chronic lymphocytic leukemia.

The CDR3 region has the DNA TGTGCCAGTAGCCATGACAACTACGAGCAGTACTTC. Amino acids: CASSHDNYEQYF. V and J are TRBV19 and TRBJ2-7; D not resolved. The germline gives CDR1 LNHDA, CDR2 SQIVND (reference sequence). CDR3 length: 12 amino acids. V was shortened by 6 bases and J by 3 bases, with 9 bases between the two germline ends.

The genes are TRBV18 and TRBJ2-3; maybe TRBD2 (5 bases). This CDR3 region has 14 residues. V was trimmed by 2 bases and J by 0 bases, leaving 6 bases between them. CDR1 and CDR2 from the germline V gene are KGHSH and LQKENI. The CDR3 loop reads CASSPSGSTDTQYF. The CDR3 nucleotides are TGTGCCAGCTCACCAAGCGGAAGCACAGATACGCAGTATTTT.

The chain couples TRBV19 to TRBJ1-4, with TRBD1 matching over 8 bases. Germline V CDR1 and CDR2: LNHDA, SQIVND (reference sequence). This CDR3 is 16 amino acids long. J gave up 7 bases and V 2 bases, and 9 bases lay outside the gene matches. The chain's CDR3 is CASSIFGRGRGEKLFF. The CDR3 DNA follows: TGTGCCAGTAGTATATTTGGCAGGGGGCGCGGTGAAAAACTGTTTTTT.

The chain combines TRBV6-6 with TRBJ2-5; the D is unclear. CDR3 length equals 12 residues. Trimming shortened V by 6 bases and J by 5 bases, and 10 bases separated the two germline ends. In germline, CDR1 is MNHNY, CDR2 SVGAGI (reference sequence). The CDR3 sequence: CASSPGSETQYF. The DNA for the CDR3 is TGTGCCAGCAGCCCCGGTAGCGAGACCCAGTACTTC.

The J gene is TRBJ1-4, the V gene TRBV27; TRBD1 aligns across 10 bases. Per germline, CDR1 MNHEY and CDR2 SMNVEV (reference sequence). The ends lost 9 bases at V and 10 bases at J; junction bases unmatched: 8. The CDR3 runs 13 residues. The CDR3 region has the DNA TGTGCCAGTAGACAGGGGGCGATAGGAAAACTGTTTTTT. Protein sequence: CASRQGAIGKLFF.

DNA for the CDR3: TGTGCCAGCAGCTTAGGGGGTGGGGTTAACTATGGCTACACCTTC. It encodes CASSLGGGVNYGYTF. The chain couples TRBV7-2 to TRBJ1-2; D unresolved. Germline loops: CDR1 SGHTA, CDR2 FQGNSA. V was trimmed by 1 base and J by 1 base, leaving 10 bases between them. CDR3 length equals 15 residues.

J is TRBJ1-2 and V is TRBV30, with D tentatively TRBD1 (6 bases). The CDR3 sequence is 13 residues long. The germline CDR1 and CDR2 sequences are GTSNPN and SVGIG (reference sequence). The V and J ends lost 4 bases and 4 bases respectively, with 13 bases between them. CDR3 in amino acids: CAWNVDRSYGYTF. DNA for the CDR3: TGTGCCTGGAACGTAGACAGGAGCTATGGCTACACCTTC.

This sequence joins TRBV5-1 and TRBJ2-2, with D perhaps TRBD1 (6 bases). Between the trimmed V and J ends, which lost 0 bases and 8 bases, there was a span of 11 bases. Germline V lookup: CDR1 SGHRS, CDR2 YFSETQ. This CDR3 is built from 14 residues. The CDR3 DNA sequence: TGCGCCAGCAGCTTGGCCGCAGGGGCTGGGGAGCTGTTTTTT. Translating gives CASSLAAGAGELFF.

This rearrangement joins TRBV27 to TRBJ2-1; D may be TRBD2 (6 bases). There are 16 residues in the CDR3. Per germline, CDR1 MNHEY and CDR2 SMNVEV (reference sequence). Trimming shortened V by 3 bases and J by 3 bases, and 15 bases separated the two germline ends. Written as DNA, the CDR3 is TGTGCCAGCAGTTTTGGAGGCGGGACCGACTACAATGAGCAGTTCTTC. Its protein product is CASSFGGGTDYNEQFF.

This chain connects TRBV4-3 to TRBJ2-7; 8 bases line up with TRBD2. Trimming took 0 bases from V and 3 from J; bases not matched to a gene: 13. This CDR3 has 18 residues. Germline CDR1 is LGHNA and CDR2 is YSLEER. In nucleotides, the CDR3 is TGCGCCAGCAGCCAAGATCTTCGGCTAGCGGGCCGAAACTACGAGCAGTACTTC. It yields the protein CASSQDLRLAGRNYEQYF.

The J gene is TRBJ2-7, the V gene TRBV5-1; 9 bases are shared with TRBD1. The V gene end was trimmed by 3 bases and the J gene end by 3 bases; junction bases not matched to a gene: 7. CDR3 length: 15 residues. The germline CDR1 and CDR2 sequences are SGHRS and YFSETQ. The CDR3 protein is CASSWDRDRVYEQYF. CDR3 nucleotide sequence: TGCGCCAGCAGCTGGGACCGGGACAGGGTCTACGAGCAGTACTTC.

The chain carries TRBV4-1 and TRBJ1-4; D gene uncertain. This CDR3 is 15 amino acids long. Trimming cost V 1 base and J 0 bases, with 6 bases left between them. Per germline, CDR1 MGHRA and CDR2 YSYEKL. Here the CDR3 DNA reads TGCGCCAGCAGCCAAGTGTTTACAACTAATGAAAAACTGTTTTTT. Translated: CASSQVFTTNEKLFF.

As regards this clone: The sample holds other DNA sequences that translate to the same CDR3. This sequence joins TRBV7-9 and TRBJ2-2; perhaps D is TRBD1 or TRBD2 (5 bases each). Germline V lookup: CDR1 SEHNR, CDR2 FQNEAQ (reference sequence). This CDR3 is built from 13 residues. Deletions cut 4 bases from V and 6 bases from J, with 9 bases between. DNA for the CDR3: TGTGCCAGCAGCTCCCAGGGAGCCGGGGAGCTGTTTTTT. This codes for CASSSQGAGELFF.

The J gene is TRBJ2-1, the V gene TRBV9; 8 nucleotides line up with TRBD2. J was trimmed by 8 bases and V by 0 bases; bases with no gene match: 4. This CDR3 comprises 14 residues. Germline V CDR1 and CDR2: SGDLS, YYNGEE. CDR3 in DNA: TGTGCCAGCAGCGTAGGGACTAGCATGTATGAGCAGTTCTTC. Protein sequence: CASSVGTSMYEQFF.

This chain connects TRBV6-5 to TRBJ1-1; D gene ambiguous. The germline V and J ends were trimmed by 3 bases and 1 base, with 9 bases remaining between them. The germline CDR1 and CDR2 sequences are MNHEY and SVGAGI. The CDR3 is 14 amino acids. CDR3 DNA: TGTGCCAGCAGTTATAGGGCCGCGAACACTGAAGCTTTCTTT. Its protein product is CASSYRAANTEAFF.

The V call is TRBV5-4, the J call TRBJ1-2, with 8 nucleotides matching TRBD1. Germline V CDR1 and CDR2: SGHNT, YYREEE (reference sequence). J gave up 4 bases and V 2 bases, and 4 bases lay outside the gene matches. The CDR3 extends over 14 amino acids. The CDR3, as DNA: TGTGCCAGCAGCTTCTCAGGGGGCAGCTATGGCTACACCTTC. Its protein product is CASSFSGGSYGYTF.

The genes are TRBV2 and TRBJ2-5; TRBD2 matches at 10 bases. The trim removed 2 bases at V and 2 bases at J, leaving 5 bases unmatched. In germline, CDR1 is SNHLY, CDR2 FYNNEI. CDR3 length: 16 amino acids. CDR3: CASSETKTSGQETQYF. In DNA form, the CDR3 reads TGTGCCAGCAGTGAAACCAAGACTAGCGGGCAAGAGACCCAGTACTTC.

The genes are TRBV5-5 and TRBJ2-1, with TRBD1 matching over 7 bases. The CDR3 totals 12 residues. Germline CDR1 and CDR2: SGHKS and YYEKEE (reference sequence). With V trimmed by 5 bases and J by 9 bases, 5 bases remained unmatched. CDR3 region: CASRLGGVEQFF. The CDR3 DNA is TGTGCCAGCAGGCTAGGGGGCGTTGAGCAGTTCTTC.

This chain links TRBV10-3 with TRBJ1-1; D not certain. Germline loops: CDR1 ENHRY, CDR2 SYGVKD. V shed 7 bases and J shed 1 base, with 7 bases lying between them. CDR3 length: 12 residues. The CDR3 reads CAIKGGNTEAFF. In nucleotides, the CDR3 is TGTGCCATCAAGGGCGGGAACACTGAAGCTTTCTTT.

By share, this clone ranks as medium-sized. This chain connects TRBV2 to TRBJ1-5; D is undetermined. V gave up 6 bases and J gave up 7 bases, with 16 bases separating them. From germline, CDR1 is SNHLY and CDR2 FYNNEI. The CDR3 is 14 residues long. The CDR3 coding sequence is TGTGCCAGCAGCCCGGGAGGAGAGGCCCAGCCCCAGCATTTT. Its translation is CASSPGGEAQPQHF.

The chain couples TRBV7-3 to TRBJ1-2; the D is unclear. Trimming took 5 bases from V and 4 from J, leaving 11 bases between them. The CDR3 runs 13 residues. Germline CDR1 is SGHTA and CDR2 is FQGTGA. The CDR3 region is CASSQSLIYGYTF. CDR3 DNA sequence: TGTGCCAGCAGCCAATCCTTAATCTATGGCTACACCTTC.

The chain is built from TRBV4-1 and TRBJ2-2; TRBD1 aligns across 10 bases. The CDR3 is 15 residues long. V lost 5 bases and J lost 7; bases outside the gene matches: 7. Per the germline V gene, CDR1 is MGHRA and CDR2 is YSYEKL. The DNA of the CDR3 is TGCGCCAGCAGCGACCGGGACAGGGGCATCGGGGAGCTGTTTTTT. This codes for CASSDRDRGIGELFF.

V gene TRBV27 combines with J gene TRBJ2-7; 13 bases align to TRBD2. Germline-derived CDR1 and CDR2 are MNHEY and SMNVEV (reference sequence). J gave up 3 bases and V 2 bases, and 1 base lay outside the gene matches. This CDR3 is built from 15 residues. The chain's CDR3 is CASSLGTSGIYEQYF. CDR3 in DNA: TGTGCCAGCAGTTTAGGGACTAGCGGGATCTACGAGCAGTACTTC.

The chain employs TRBV7-9 and TRBJ1-1, with 8 bases fitting TRBD1. Trimming at V came to 4 bases and at J to 2 bases, leaving 9 bases not matched to a gene. From germline, CDR1 is SEHNR and CDR2 FQNEAQ (reference sequence). The CDR3 covers 16 residues. In DNA, the CDR3 is TGTGCCAGCAGCTCTCCCCGGCAGGGGGCTAACACTGAAGCTTTCTTT. As protein: CASSSPRQGANTEAFF.

The chain's CDR3 is CATSRVAVQETQYF. In nucleotides, the CDR3 is TGTGCCACCAGCAGAGTAGCGGTACAAGAGACCCAGTACTTC. This chain links TRBV15 with TRBJ2-5, with D perhaps matching TRBD2 (6 bases). CDR1 is LNHNV, CDR2 YYDKDF, per germline (reference sequence). The germline V and J ends were trimmed by 1 base and 2 bases, with 8 bases remaining between them. This CDR3 has 14 amino acids.

The rearrangement links TRBV27 to TRBJ2-5; the match to TRBD1 covers 8 bases. J lost 3 bases, V lost 2 bases, and 2 bases had no gene match. Looked up from germline, CDR1 is MNHEY and CDR2 is SMNVEV (reference sequence). The CDR3 is 14 residues long. The CDR3, as DNA: TGTGCCAGCAGTTTAGTACAGGGGGAAGAGACCCAGTACTTC. Its protein product is CASSLVQGEETQYF.

As regards this clone: The CDR3 carries no conserved terminal phenylalanine or tryptophan, so it likely arises from a read error. It is unclear where the CDR3 begins or ends on the DNA, so no DNA is shown, and the CDR3 is as TCRdb lists it. This chain links TRBV21-1 with TRBJ1-1. TRBV21-1 has pseudogene status. The CDR3 totals 10 residues, both ends included. The CDR3 loop reads CASSKSRRDL.

V gene TRBV28 combines with J gene TRBJ2-1; D not resolved. Germline V gene lookup returns CDR1 MDHEN and CDR2 SYDVKM. This CDR3 has 11 residues. The V and J ends lost 5 bases and 5 bases respectively, with 4 bases between them. In DNA, the CDR3 is TGTGCCAGCAGTCCCGACAATGAGCAGTTCTTC. Residues: CASSPDNEQFF.

The chain carries TRBV5-4 and TRBJ2-1, with 8 bases fitting TRBD2. The CDR3 contains 16 residues. V lost 4 bases, J lost 6 bases, and 12 bases stayed unmatched. CDR1 is SGHNT and CDR2 is YYREEE in the germline V gene (reference sequence). DNA of the CDR3: TGTGCCAGCAGCCCAGTGAATCGCGGGAGGATCAATGAGCAGTTCTTC. It yields the protein CASSPVNRGRINEQFF. The full variable domain, completed using reference TRBV5-4 and TRBJ2-1, is ETGVTQSPTHLIKTRGQQVTLRCSSQSGHNTVSWYQQALGQGPQFIFQYYREEENGRGNFPPRFSGLQFPNYSSELNVNALELDDSALYLCASSPVNRGRINEQFFGPGTRLTVL.

The chain couples TRBV7-2 to TRBJ2-5; 8 bases map to TRBD1. This CDR3 contains 16 residues. Germline V gene lookup returns CDR1 SGHTA and CDR2 FQGNSA. V lost 5 bases to trimming and J lost 5 bases; unmatched junction nucleotides: 13. CDR3 DNA: TGTGCCAGCAGCCCGAGGACAGGGCGGATACGGGAGACCCAGTACTTC. Its protein is CASSPRTGRIRETQYF.

The V call is TRBV21-1, the J call TRBJ2-7. TRBV21-1 is labeled a pseudogene. The CDR3 runs to 11 residues. CDR3 sequence (DNA): TGTGCCAGACTCGGGGGGACAGTCCTCCGGTTC. Translation gives CARLGGTVLRF.